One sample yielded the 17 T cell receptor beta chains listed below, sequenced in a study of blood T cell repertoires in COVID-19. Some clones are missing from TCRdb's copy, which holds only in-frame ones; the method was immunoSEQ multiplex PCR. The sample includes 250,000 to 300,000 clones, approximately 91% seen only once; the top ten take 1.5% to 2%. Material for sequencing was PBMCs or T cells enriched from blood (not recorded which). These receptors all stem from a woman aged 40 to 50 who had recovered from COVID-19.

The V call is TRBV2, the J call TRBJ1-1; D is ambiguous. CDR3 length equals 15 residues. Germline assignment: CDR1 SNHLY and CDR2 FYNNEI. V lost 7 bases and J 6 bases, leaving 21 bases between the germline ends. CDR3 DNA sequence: TGTGCCAGCACCGCAAGGCGGGGTGGGGAACCTGAAGCTTTCTTT. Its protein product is CASTARRGGEPEAFF.

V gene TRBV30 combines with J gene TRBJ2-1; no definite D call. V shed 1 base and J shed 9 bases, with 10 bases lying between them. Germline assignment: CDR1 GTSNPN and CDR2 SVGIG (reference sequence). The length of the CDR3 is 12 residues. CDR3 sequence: CAWSETPGEQFF. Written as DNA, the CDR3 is TGTGCCTGGAGTGAGACTCCTGGTGAGCAGTTCTTC.

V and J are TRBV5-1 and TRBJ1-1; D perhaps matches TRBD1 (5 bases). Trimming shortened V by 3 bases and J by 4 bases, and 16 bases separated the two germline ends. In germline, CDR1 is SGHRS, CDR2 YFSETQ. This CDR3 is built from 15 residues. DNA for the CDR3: TGCGCCAGCAGCTCCGGGTCCACCCAGGGCACTGAAGCTTTCTTT. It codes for CASSSGSTQGTEAFF.

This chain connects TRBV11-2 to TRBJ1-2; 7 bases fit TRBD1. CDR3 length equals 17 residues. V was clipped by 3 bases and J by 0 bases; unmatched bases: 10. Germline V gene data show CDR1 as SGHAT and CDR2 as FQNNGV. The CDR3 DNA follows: TGTGCCAGCAGCTTGATTACAGGGGAACTAACTAACTATGGCTACACCTTC. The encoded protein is CASSLITGELTNYGYTF. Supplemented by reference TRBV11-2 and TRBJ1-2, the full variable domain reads EAGVAQSPRYKIIEKRQSVAFWCNPISGHATLYWYQQILGQGPKLLIQFQNNGVVDDSQLPKDRFSAERLKGVDSTLKIQPAKLEDSAVYLCASSLITGELTNYGYTFGSGTRLTVV.

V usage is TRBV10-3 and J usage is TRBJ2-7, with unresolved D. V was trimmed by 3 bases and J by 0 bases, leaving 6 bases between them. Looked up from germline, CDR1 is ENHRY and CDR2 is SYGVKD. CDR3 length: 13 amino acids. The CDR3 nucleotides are TGTGCCATCAGTGAACAGAGCTCCTACGAGCAGTACTTC. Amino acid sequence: CAISEQSSYEQYF.

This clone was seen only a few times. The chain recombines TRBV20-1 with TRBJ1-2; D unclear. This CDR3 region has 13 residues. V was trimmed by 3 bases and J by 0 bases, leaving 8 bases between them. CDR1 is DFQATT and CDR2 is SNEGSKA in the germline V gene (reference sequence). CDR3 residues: CSASIGTNYGYTF. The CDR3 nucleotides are TGCAGTGCTAGTATCGGGACTAACTATGGCTACACCTTC.

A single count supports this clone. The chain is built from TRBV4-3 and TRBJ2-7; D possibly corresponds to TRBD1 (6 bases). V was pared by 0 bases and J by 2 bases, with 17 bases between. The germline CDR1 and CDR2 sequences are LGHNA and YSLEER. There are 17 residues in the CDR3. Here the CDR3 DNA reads TGCGCCAGCAGCCAAGAACTAAACAGGGAAGTTGCCTACGAGCAGTACTTC. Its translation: CASSQELNREVAYEQYF.

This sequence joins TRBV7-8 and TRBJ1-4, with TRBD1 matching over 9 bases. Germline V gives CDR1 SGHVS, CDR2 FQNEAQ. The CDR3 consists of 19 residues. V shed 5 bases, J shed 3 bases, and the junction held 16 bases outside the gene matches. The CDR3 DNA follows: TGTGCCAGCAGCCTACGGGACAGGGCGCTAGGGTCGCCTAATGAAAAACTGTTTTTT. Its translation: CASSLRDRALGSPNEKLFF.

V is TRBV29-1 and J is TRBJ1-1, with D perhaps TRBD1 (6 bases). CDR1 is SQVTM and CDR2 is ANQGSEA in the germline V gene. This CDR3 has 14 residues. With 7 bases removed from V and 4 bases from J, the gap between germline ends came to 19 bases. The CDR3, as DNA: TGCAGCGCCCGAGTTGTAGGGGGGGGCACTGAAGCTTTCTTT. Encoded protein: CSARVVGGGTEAFF.

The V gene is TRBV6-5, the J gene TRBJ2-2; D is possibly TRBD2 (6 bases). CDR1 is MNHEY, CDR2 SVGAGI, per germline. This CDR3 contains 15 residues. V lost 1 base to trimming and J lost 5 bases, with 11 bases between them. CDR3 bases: TGTGCCAGCAGTTACTGGGCGGGAAGGACCGGGGAGCTGTTTTTT. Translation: CASSYWAGRTGELFF.

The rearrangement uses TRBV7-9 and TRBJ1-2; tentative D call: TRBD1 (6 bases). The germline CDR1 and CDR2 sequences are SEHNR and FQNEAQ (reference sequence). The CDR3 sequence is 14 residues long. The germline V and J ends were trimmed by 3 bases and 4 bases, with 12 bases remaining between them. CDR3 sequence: CASSFRTALYGYTF. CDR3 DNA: TGTGCCAGCAGCTTTCGGACAGCGCTCTATGGCTACACCTTC.

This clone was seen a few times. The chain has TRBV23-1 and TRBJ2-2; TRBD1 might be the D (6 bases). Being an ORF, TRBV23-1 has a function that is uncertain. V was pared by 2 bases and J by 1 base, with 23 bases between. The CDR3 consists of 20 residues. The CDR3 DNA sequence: TGCGCCAGCAGTCAAAAGCTGCCCAGGGGTAGTTTCCGGAACACCGGGGAGCTGTTTTTT. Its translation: CASSQKLPRGSFRNTGELFF.

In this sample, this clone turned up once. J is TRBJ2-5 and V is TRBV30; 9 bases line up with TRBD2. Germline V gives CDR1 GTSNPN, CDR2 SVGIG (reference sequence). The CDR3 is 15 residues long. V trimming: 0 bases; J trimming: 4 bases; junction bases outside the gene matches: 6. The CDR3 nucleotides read TGTGCCTGGAGTGTGGGGGCGGGGGGGCTAGAGACCCAGTACTTC. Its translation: CAWSVGAGGLETQYF. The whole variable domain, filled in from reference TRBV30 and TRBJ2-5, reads SQTIHQWPATLVQPVGSPLSLECTVEGTSNPNLYWYRQAAGRGLQLLFYSVGIGQISSEVPQNLSASRPQDRQFILSSKKLLLSDSGFYLCAWSVGAGGLETQYFGPGTRLLVL.

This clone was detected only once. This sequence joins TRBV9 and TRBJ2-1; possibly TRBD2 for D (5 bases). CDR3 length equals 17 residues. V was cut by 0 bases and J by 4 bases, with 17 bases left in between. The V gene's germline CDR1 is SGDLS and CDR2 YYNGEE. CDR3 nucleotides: TGTGCCAGCAGCGTAGGGGTCGAGAGGGTACCATACAATGAGCAGTTCTTC. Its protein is CASSVGVERVPYNEQFF.

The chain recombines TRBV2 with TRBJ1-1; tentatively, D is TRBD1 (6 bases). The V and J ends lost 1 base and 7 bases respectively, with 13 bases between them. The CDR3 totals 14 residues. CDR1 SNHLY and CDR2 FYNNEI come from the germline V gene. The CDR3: CASSEGRGPGEAFF. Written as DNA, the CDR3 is TGTGCCAGCAGTGAAGGCAGGGGCCCGGGTGAAGCTTTCTTT.

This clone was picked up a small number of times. CDR3 DNA: TGTGCCACCAAACAGGGGGAGGGCACTGAAGCTTTCTTT. It translates to CATKQGEGTEAFF. The chain carries TRBV18 and TRBJ1-1; 8 bases are shared with TRBD1. CDR3 length: 13 amino acids. Per the germline V gene, CDR1 is KGHSH and CDR2 is LQKENI. V lost 10 bases, J lost 4 bases, and 8 bases stayed unmatched.

CDR3: CASSDTRASETQYF. Here the CDR3 DNA reads TGTGCCAGCAGTGACACTAGGGCATCGGAGACCCAGTACTTC. This chain uses TRBV9 with TRBJ2-5, with D tentatively TRBD2 (5 bases). Between the trimmed V and J ends, which lost 5 bases and 5 bases, there was a span of 16 bases. The CDR3 is 14 residues long. Germline CDR1 is SGDLS and CDR2 is YYNGEE.